This T cell receptor (beta chain) appears in the sequencing data of a study of glioma-infiltrating T cells after dendritic cell vaccination. Whole-study results and caveats: Only a small number of patients had complete blood and tumor samples. Survival was not directly related to TCR clonality in these patients.

The PCR used 60 V beta and 13 J beta primers. Repertoires were generated with immunoSEQ multiplex PCR, while TCRdb's copy carries only in-frame clones and drops some. Altogether 80,000 to 100,000 clones are present, 70% to 80% being singletons, with the ten largest covering nearly 6%. V gave up 0 bases and J gave up 4 bases; unmatched junction bases: 2. Germline CDR1 GTSNPN, CDR2 SVGIG (reference sequence). The CDR3 is 13 amino acids. Selection required adequate fresh-frozen tumor tissue plus more than two years' survival data. Regarding this clone: Its antigen remains unknown.

The sequenced sample was blood, obtained before dendritic cell vaccination. The receptor was isolated from a human donor with glioblastoma. This chain joins TRBV30 and TRBJ1-2, with TRBD1 matching 7 bases. The CDR3 DNA is TGTGCCTGGAGTGTTGGACAGGCCTATGGCTACACCTTC. It is translated as CAWSVGQAYGYTF.